This T cell receptor (beta chain) derives from a study of blood T cell repertoires in COVID-19. TCRdb's copy holds only in-frame clones and misses some; the assay was immunoSEQ multiplex PCR. The table records some 69,000 clones, 65% to 85% of them present only once. Germline-derived CDR1 and CDR2 are MNHEY and SMNVEV (reference sequence). The CDR3 totals 13 residues. V lost 3 bases and J lost 2, with 7 bases in between. This chain joins TRBV27 and TRBJ2-5, with D perhaps matching TRBD2 (6 bases). The sample was peripheral blood. The sequence was collected from a man older than 75 with active or convalescent COVID-19. The CDR3 loop reads CASSFGGQETQYF. CDR3 nucleotides: TGTGCCAGCAGTTTTGGGGGGCAAGAGACCCAGTACTTC.